This T cell receptor (beta chain) was recorded in a study of T cell repertoires in cytomegalovirus infection. Study details: Indications came from public TCR beta signatures; they pointed to CMV infection and to a matching HLA type. Study-level findings and limits: Cumulative public TCR beta family frequency identified carriers of CMV plus the relevant HLA.

Comment on this clonotype: Its antigen is not identified.

The V end was cut by 5 bases, the J end by 1 base, with 12 bases between. The CDR3 has 15 residues. Germline CDR1 SEHNR, CDR2 FQNEAQ (reference sequence). TCRdb reprocessed the reads with MiXCR, giving one entry per CDR3 protein. The sample contains about 830,000 distinct CDR3 sequences, less than 35% of which appear only once. The clonotype was recovered from a human donor in good health (CMV status not recorded). Some clones in this sample may be carry-over from other donors' samples. The sample was cultured CD8+ T cells from PBMCs, taken from culture after CMV antigen stimulation. The chain couples TRBV7-9 to TRBJ1-5; a weak D match, TRBD1 (5 bases). CDR3 residues: CASSGGGLSNQPQHF. For the CDR3, the DNA is TGTGCCAGCAGCGGTGGGGGGTTGAGCAATCAGCCCCAGCATTTT.